This entry is about one TCR beta chain. Its antigen is as yet unknown. The source of the sample is a study of early T cells in non-severe SARS-CoV-2 infection. About the study: The study sequenced bulk RNA from unsorted whole blood, with chains unpaired.

Each single cDNA molecule received a unique molecular identifier. TCRdb reanalysed the 5' RACE reads using MiXCR and keeps one entry per CDR3 protein. Of 75,000 to 90,000 distinct CDR3 sequences listed, 14% to 15% are singletons. Study-wide points: There was a bias toward anti-spike CD8 responses in VDJdb matching, which missed private and CD4 specificities.

J was trimmed by 7 bases and V by 6 bases; bases with no gene match: 8. The CDR3 loop spans 15 amino acids. This receptor was identified in an adult who was a healthcare worker with PCR-confirmed SARS-CoV-2 infection or an uninfected control (not recorded which). The J gene is TRBJ1-5, the V gene TRBV12-3 or TRBV12-4, with 11 positions matching TRBD1. Sequenced sample: whole blood. As DNA, the CDR3 is TGTGCCAGCAGCCCGGGACAGGGGGTAGGCCAGCCCCAGCATTTT. Translating it yields CASSPGQGVGQPQHF.